This TCR beta chain is drawn from a study of patients and donors after allogeneic stem cell transplantation. The CDR3 loop spans 14 amino acids. Trimming stripped 1 base from V and 2 bases from J, with 11 bases between. Germline lookup yields CDR1 DFQATT and CDR2 SNEGSKA (reference sequence). The sample holds a few counts of this clonotype. TCRdb reanalysed the RT-PCR reads using MiXCR and keeps one entry per CDR3 protein. The table includes about a million distinct CDR3 sequences, about 20% detected once. The sample taken for sequencing was blood, either unsorted or a sorted T cell fraction (not recorded which). The chain combines TRBV20-1 with TRBJ2-5, with D maybe TRBD2 (6 bases). The receptor's source is a human donor who was either an allogeneic HSCT recipient or a stem cell or donor lymphocyte infusion donor (not recorded which). It is not recorded whose cells these are; they may come from a transplant donor. The CDR3, as DNA: TGCAGTGCTAGAGGTGGGGGGAAGCAAGAGACCCAGTACTTC. The encoded protein is CSARGGGKQETQYF.